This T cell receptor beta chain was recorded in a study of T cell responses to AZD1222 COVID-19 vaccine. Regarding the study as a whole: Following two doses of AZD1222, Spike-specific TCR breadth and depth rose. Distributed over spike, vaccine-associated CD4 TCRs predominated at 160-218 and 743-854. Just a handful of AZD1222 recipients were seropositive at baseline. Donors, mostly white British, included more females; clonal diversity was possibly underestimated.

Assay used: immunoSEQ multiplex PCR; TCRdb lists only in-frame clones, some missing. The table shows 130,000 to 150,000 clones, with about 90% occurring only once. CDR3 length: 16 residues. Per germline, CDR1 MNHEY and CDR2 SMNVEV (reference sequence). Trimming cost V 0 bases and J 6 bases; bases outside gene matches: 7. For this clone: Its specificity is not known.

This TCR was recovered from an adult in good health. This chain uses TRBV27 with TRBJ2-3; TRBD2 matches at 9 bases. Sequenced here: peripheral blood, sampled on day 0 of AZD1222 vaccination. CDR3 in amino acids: CASSLSGLAGWDTQYF. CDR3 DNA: TGTGCCAGCAGTTTATCGGGGCTAGCGGGGTGGGATACGCAGTATTTT.